This is a list of T cell receptor beta chains from one sample in a study of early T cells in non-severe SARS-CoV-2 infection. TCRdb passed the 5' RACE reads through MiXCR, listing each CDR3 protein once. The sample has approximately 69,000 distinct CDR3 sequences, 12% seen once; the top ten hold roughly 6.1%. The specimen was whole blood. The receptor set was obtained from an adult who was a healthcare worker with PCR-confirmed SARS-CoV-2 infection or an uninfected control (not recorded which). The CDR3 runs from the conserved cysteine through the conserved F or W. The D gene is left open where the match is weak. The listing skips clone size in some rows; elsewhere it reads once, few, many or a size class.

v_gene: TRBV11-2; j_gene: TRBJ1-1; abundance: few; d_gene: TRBD1; CDR3nt: TGTGCCAGCAGCCCGGGGACAGGGGGCGCTTACACTGAAGCTTTCTTT; CDR3aa: CASSPGTGGAYTEAFF
v_gene: TRBV7-8; j_gene: TRBJ2-1; abundance: many; d_gene: .; CDR3nt: TGTGCCAGCAGCCCCATGGGGAGCTCCTACAATGAGCAGTTCTTC; CDR3aa: CASSPMGSSYNEQFF
v_gene: TRBV7-2; j_gene: TRBJ2-7; abundance: .; d_gene: .; CDR3nt: TGTGCCAGCAGCTTCCTGCGGTACGAGCAGTACTTC; CDR3aa: CASSFLRYEQYF
v_gene: TRBV19; j_gene: TRBJ1-2; abundance: .; d_gene: TRBD1; CDR3nt: TGTGCCAGTAGTCGGGACAGCGGCTACACCTTC; CDR3aa: CASSRDSGYTF
v_gene: TRBV6-5; j_gene: TRBJ2-7; abundance: many; d_gene: .; CDR3nt: TGTGCCAGCAGTTACACGGGGGAGGATTCTTACGAGCAGTACTTC; CDR3aa: CASSYTGEDSYEQYF
v_gene: TRBV29-1; j_gene: TRBJ1-1; abundance: few; d_gene: .; CDR3nt: TGCAGCGTTGAAGATCACTTGAACACTGAAGCTTTCTTT; CDR3aa: CSVEDHLNTEAFF
v_gene: TRBV6-6; j_gene: TRBJ1-1; abundance: many; d_gene: .; CDR3nt: TGTGCCAGCAGAAGACAGCCAATTAACACTGAAGCTTTCTTT; CDR3aa: CASRRQPINTEAFF
v_gene: TRBV7-2; j_gene: TRBJ1-1; abundance: few; d_gene: .; CDR3nt: TGTGCCAGCAGCTTAGGGATGGGGGTTATGCCTGAAGCTTTCTTT; CDR3aa: CASSLGMGVMPEAFF
v_gene: TRBV5-1; j_gene: TRBJ1-4; abundance: once; d_gene: TRBD1; CDR3nt: TGCGCCACCGCACCGACAGGGACTAATGAAAAACTGTTTTTT; CDR3aa: CATAPTGTNEKLFF
v_gene: TRBV4-2; j_gene: TRBJ1-1; abundance: .; d_gene: TRBD1; CDR3nt: TGTGCCAGCAGCCAAGATCGTGCCAGGGGGCCCACTGAAGCTTTCTTT; CDR3aa: CASSQDRARGPTEAFF
v_gene: TRBV12-3/TRBV12-4; j_gene: TRBJ2-5; abundance: .; d_gene: TRBD2; CDR3nt: TGTGCCAGCAGTTTGTGGATAGCGGGGGTAGGGACCCAGTACTTC; CDR3aa: CASSLWIAGVGTQYF
v_gene: TRBV29-1; j_gene: TRBJ1-2; abundance: many; d_gene: TRBD1; CDR3nt: TGCAGCGCCGGGGACAGTCTGGTTTCTGGCTACACCTTC; CDR3aa: CSAGDSLVSGYTF
v_gene: TRBV20-1; j_gene: TRBJ2-2; abundance: few; d_gene: TRBD2; CDR3nt: TGCAGTGCGAAGCGGGGGAACACCGGGGAGCTGTTTTTT; CDR3aa: CSAKRGNTGELFF
v_gene: TRBV18; j_gene: TRBJ2-7; abundance: few; d_gene: TRBD2; CDR3nt: TGTGCCAGCTCACCACGGGGGGCGACCGGACAGGCGACTAGCGGGGGTGCCTACGAGCAGTACTTC; CDR3aa: CASSPRGATGQATSGGAYEQYF
v_gene: TRBV29-1; j_gene: TRBJ1-2; abundance: .; d_gene: TRBD1; CDR3nt: TGCAGCGTCAACAGGGGCGCGGATGGCTACACCTTC; CDR3aa: CSVNRGADGYTF
v_gene: TRBV20-1; j_gene: TRBJ2-7; abundance: .; d_gene: TRBD2; CDR3nt: TGCAGTGCTAGAGATCCGACTGGTGGGCGGGGGAGCTCCTACGAGCAGTACTTC; CDR3aa: CSARDPTGGRGSSYEQYF
v_gene: TRBV7-8; j_gene: TRBJ2-1; abundance: .; d_gene: TRBD2; CDR3nt: TGTGCCAGCAGTCAAAGACTAGCGGGAGGGAGTGAGCAGTTCTTC; CDR3aa: CASSQRLAGGSEQFF
v_gene: TRBV29-1; j_gene: TRBJ1-2; abundance: .; d_gene: TRBD1; CDR3nt: TGCAGCGTCGACAGGGTCGACTATGGCTACACCTTC; CDR3aa: CSVDRVDYGYTF
v_gene: TRBV29-1; j_gene: TRBJ2-7; abundance: .; d_gene: TRBD1; CDR3nt: TGCAGCGTTGCAGCGACAGGGATCCTAGTAGGGCAGTACTTC; CDR3aa: CSVAATGILVGQYF
v_gene: TRBV12-3/TRBV12-4; j_gene: TRBJ2-1; abundance: few; d_gene: TRBD1; CDR3nt: TGTGCCACCCGGGGTCGTTGGGGAACAGGGGCGTACAATGAGCAGTTCTTC; CDR3aa: CATRGRWGTGAYNEQFF
v_gene: TRBV5-1; j_gene: TRBJ2-5; abundance: .; d_gene: .; CDR3nt: TGCGCCAACAGCTTTGGAGGGTTACAAGAGACCCAGTACTTC; CDR3aa: CANSFGGLQETQYF